Reported below is one T cell receptor beta chain. What it recognizes is unknown. As to time point: persistent/refractory GD, antithyroid drugs over 5 years with positive TRAb. After RNA was extracted from PBMCs, the TCR library was made from it. This CDR3 spans 16 amino acids. Germline CDR1 MNHEY, CDR2 SVGEGT. Trimming left V 5 bases short and J 0 bases short, with 14 bases between. These data belong to a study of regulatory T cells in long-lasting Graves disease. Notes on the study in general: With approximately 3,000 shared public clonotypes, persistent patients exceeded new patients, who shared about a thousand. TCR diversity was lower in persistent Graves' patients than in newly diagnosed ones.

Library construction for TCR beta used iRepertoire HTBI primers and Arm-PCR of CDR3 regions. Using its own MiXCR run on the multiplex PCR reads, TCRdb lists one record per CDR3 protein. The table shows roughly 450,000 distinct CDR3 sequences, with less than 25% occurring only once. V gene TRBV6-2 or TRBV6-3 combines with J gene TRBJ1-3; D gene uncertain. This receptor was taken from a female donor with Graves disease. This material consisted of peripheral blood mononuclear cells (PBMCs), taken when the disease was refractory, from a patient treated with antithyroid drugs. CDR3: CASSEVPAISGNTIYF. The CDR3 coding sequence is TGTGCCAGCAGTGAAGTCCCAGCGATCTCTGGAAACACCATATATTTT.